This entry is about one T cell receptor (beta chain). Its target is unknown. TCRB transcripts that were expressed got sequenced, as all of the isolated RNA had been reverse transcribed. The method was immunoSEQ multiplex PCR; TCRdb's version includes in-frame clones alone and lacks a portion of them. The table has approximately 170,000 clones, around 8% seen once. The source of the sample is a study of beta chain features in type 1 diabetes. Study results and caveats: The naive, central memory and Treg TCRB repertoires of patients appeared to be more similar to one another than those of healthy donors. Shorter TCRB CDR3s, moderately but significantly so, were found in Type 1 diabetes patients in all four CD4+ subsets. PCR might preferentially amplify shorter templates, equally in patients and controls.

Sorted cells reached over 95% purity in every population. Germline CDR1 and CDR2: SGHVS and FQNEAQ. V gave up 5 bases and J gave up 1 base; unmatched junction bases: 6. The CDR3 has 15 amino acids. The sequenced material came from central memory CD4+ T cells from blood. The rearrangement uses TRBV7-8 and TRBJ2-3, with TRBD2 identical over 7 bases. The receptor was isolated from a woman aged 40 to 55 with type 1 diabetes. The CDR3 nucleotides are TGTGCCAGCAGCACACTGGGGGGGGGCACAGATACGCAGTATTTT. Its translation: CASSTLGGGTDTQYF.